Listed below are T cell receptor beta chains from one sample, sequenced in a study of cytomegalovirus exposure and HLA in healthy donors. Clones were sequenced by immunoSEQ multiplex PCR, and TCRdb holds only the in-frame ones, with some missing. The repertoire has tens of thousands of clones, over 9% of them found once; the top ten carry approximately 25%. Sequencing used PBMCs. These receptors originate from a man aged 55 to 70 in good health and CMV-seropositive. Each CDR3 is given with its conserved first and last residue. The D gene is left open where the match is weak. Expanded clones get a size class; other rows say once, few or many, or leave the size out.

TRBV19	TRBJ1-2	-	-	TGTGCCAGTAGTATAGTGGGCTCTGATGGCTACACCTTC	CASSIVGSDGYTF
TRBV28	TRBJ2-1	-	TRBD1	TGTGCCAGCAGTTTAATGTCGGGACAGGCCTACAATGAGCAGTTCTTC	CASSLMSGQAYNEQFF
TRBV5-1	TRBJ2-3	few	TRBD1	TGCGCCAGCAGCTTGCCCAGGGGGCCCACAGATACGCAGTATTTT	CASSLPRGPTDTQYF
TRBV6-5	TRBJ2-5	-	-	TGTGCCAGCTCCCCCTCCCAGGGAGAGACCCAGTACTTC	CASSPSQGETQYF
TRBV5-1	TRBJ1-5	-	TRBD1	TGCGCCAGCAGCCCACAGGGGACAGGGGGCAATCAGCCCCAGCATTTT	CASSPQGTGGNQPQHF
TRBV11-3	TRBJ2-1	few	TRBD2	TGTGCCAGCAGCTTAAGACTAGCGGGGGGCTTAAATGAGCAGTTCTTC	CASSLRLAGGLNEQFF
TRBV9	TRBJ2-1	-	-	TGTGCCAGCAGCGTAGACTACGTCTACAATGAGCAGTTCTTC	CASSVDYVYNEQFF
TRBV2	TRBJ2-2	-	TRBD2	TGTGCCAGCAGTGACGAAGCGGGGGGGCTTGTCCACGGGGAGCTGTTTTTT	CASSDEAGGLVHGELFF
TRBV5-1	TRBJ2-1	-	TRBD1	TGCGCCAGCAGCTTGGGGACAGGGGAAAGTGAGCAGTTCTTC	CASSLGTGESEQFF
TRBV5-1	TRBJ1-2	few	TRBD1	TGCGCCAGCAGCTTGACAACAGGGGGCGGATCAATCGATGGCTACACCTTC	CASSLTTGGGSIDGYTF
TRBV30	TRBJ2-1	few	TRBD2	TGTGCCTGGAGTGGTTCTGGGACAGGGACTAGCGGGAATGAGCAGTTCTTC	CAWSGSGTGTSGNEQFF
TRBV30	TRBJ1-1	-	TRBD1	TGTGCCTGGACTGCAGGGGGATGGGGTTTCTTT	CAWTAGGWGFF
TRBV4-2	TRBJ2-5	-	TRBD1	TGTGCCAGCAGCCAAGGGGACAGGGGGATAGAGACCCAGTACTTC	CASSQGDRGIETQYF
TRBV7-6	TRBJ2-2	-	-	TGTGCCAGCAGCTGGTTTACAGAGACCGGGGAGCTGTTTTTT	CASSWFTETGELFF
TRBV28	TRBJ2-3	-	TRBD1	TGTGCCAGCAGTTTCCCCTCGACAGGGGCCGATACGCAGTATTTT	CASSFPSTGADTQYF
TRBV23-1	TRBJ2-7	-	TRBD2	TGCGCCAGCAGCCCCACTTGCGGGAGGGATAAAAGCGAGCAGTACTTC	CASSPTCGRDKSEQYF
TRBV19	TRBJ2-3	few	-	TGTGCCAGTACCCCCCTGGGCGTGGATACGCAGTATTTT	CASTPLGVDTQYF
TRBV29-1	TRBJ2-2	-	TRBD1	TGCAGCGTTGAAGATCGGACAGGGGCCAACACCGGGGAGCTGTTTTTT	CSVEDRTGANTGELFF
TRBV7-8	TRBJ1-5	many	TRBD1	TGTGCCAGCAGCCCCGGGACAGGGGTCTACCAGCCCCAGCATTTT	CASSPGTGVYQPQHF
TRBV30	TRBJ2-2	few	TRBD2	TGTGCCTGGAGACCCCGGGGGGGCATCGGCGGGGAGCTGTTTTTT	CAWRPRGGIGGELFF
TRBV5-1	TRBJ2-1	few	TRBD1	TGCGCCAGCAGCTTACCGGGACAGGGCTCTAATGAGCAGTTCTTC	CASSLPGQGSNEQFF
TRBV5-1	TRBJ2-7	few	TRBD2	TGCGCCAGCAGCACGGGACTAGCGGGAGTCGAGCAGTACTTC	CASSTGLAGVEQYF
TRBV30	TRBJ1-4	-	TRBD1	TGTGCCTGGAGTTCAAGGGGGCAGGAAAAACTGTTTTTT	CAWSSRGQEKLFF
TRBV6-5	TRBJ1-5	-	TRBD1	TGTGCCAGCAGTGCTTCGGGACAGCGCAATCAGCCCCAGCATTTT	CASSASGQRNQPQHF
TRBV4-1	TRBJ1-3	-	-	TGCGCCAGCAGCCCCCCGGGGTTCGGAAACACCATATATTTT	CASSPPGFGNTIYF
TRBV6-1	TRBJ2-3	few	TRBD2	TGTGCCATTGGCCCAGCGGGGGGCACAGATACGCAGTATTTT	CAIGPAGGTDTQYF
TRBV7-7	TRBJ2-1	few	-	TGTGCTAGCAGCCCGATACAGGGTTTCGACAATGAGCAGTTCTTC	CASSPIQGFDNEQFF
TRBV7-9	TRBJ1-1	-	TRBD1	TGTGCCAGCAGCCAAAACCCCGGGACAGGGACGAACACTGAAGCTTTCTTT	CASSQNPGTGTNTEAFF
TRBV28	TRBJ1-2	-	-	TGTGCCAGCAGTCCCGCGAATCCCTACTATGGCTACACCTTC	CASSPANPYYGYTF
TRBV11-2	TRBJ2-2	few	-	TGTGCCAGCAGCTTAGTGGACACTAACACCGGGGAGCTGTTTTTT	CASSLVDTNTGELFF
TRBV19	TRBJ1-1	-	TRBD1	TGTGCCAGTATTACGACAGGGGCGGAAGCTTTCTTT	CASITTGAEAFF
TRBV10-3	TRBJ2-5	once	-	TGTGCCATCAGTGGAAAAGAGGGCCAAGAGACCCAGTACTTC	CAISGKEGQETQYF
TRBV28	TRBJ1-1	-	-	TGTGCCAGCAGTTCGCAGGGGCACACTGAAGCTTTCTTT	CASSSQGHTEAFF
TRBV7-2	TRBJ2-7	-	-	TGTGCCACGGGCGGGAATTCCTACGAGCAGTACTTC	CATGGNSYEQYF
TRBV2	TRBJ2-3	few	-	TGTGCCTGCAAGAGAAGCGGGTACACAGATACGCAGTATTTT	CACKRSGYTDTQYF
TRBV6-5	TRBJ2-1	few	TRBD1	TGTGCCAGCAGTTACGGCCGGGACAGGGATCGAAATGAGCAGTTCTTC	CASSYGRDRDRNEQFF
TRBV7-2	TRBJ1-2	-	-	TGTGCCAGCAGAACGGGAGTTGGCTATGGCTACACCTTC	CASRTGVGYGYTF
TRBV6-5	TRBJ2-3	-	TRBD2	TGTGCCAGCAGTTCACTAGCGGATACGCAGTATTTT	CASSSLADTQYF
TRBV5-6	TRBJ1-4	few	TRBD1	TGTGCCAGCAGCTTGACGGACAGGGAAAATGAAAAACTGTTTTTT	CASSLTDRENEKLFF
TRBV11-3	TRBJ2-1	few	TRBD2	TGTGCCAGCAGCTTGGGGGGGACGGTCAATGAGCAGTTCTTC	CASSLGGTVNEQFF
TRBV10-1	TRBJ1-5	few	-	TGCGCCAGCAGTGCTGGACAGAGCAATCAGCCCCAGCATTTT	CASSAGQSNQPQHF
TRBV30	TRBJ1-2	-	-	TGTGCCTGGATGGGAAGAGCCCTATGGGGCTACAACTTC	CAWMGRALWGYNF
TRBV5-4	TRBJ2-5	-	-	TGTGCCAGCACCACCCTTAATGGGGGGGAGACCCAGTACTTC	CASTTLNGGETQYF
TRBV9	TRBJ1-3	few	TRBD1	TGTGCCAGCAGCGTAAGAGAGGGGGCCGGAAACACCATATATTTT	CASSVREGAGNTIYF
TRBV11-2	TRBJ1-2	few	-	TGTGCCAGCAGCACCAGGACAGATGGCTACACCTTC	CASSTRTDGYTF
TRBV27	TRBJ2-7	few	TRBD2	TGTGCCAGCAGTTTAGGGACTAGCGGGAGGGCTAGGAGCTCCTACGAGCAGTACTTC	CASSLGTSGRARSSYEQYF
TRBV6-5	TRBJ1-4	-	TRBD1	TGTGCCAGCGTAGACAGGGGAACAGAAAAACTGTTTTTT	CASVDRGTEKLFF